This T cell receptor beta chain derives from a study of Ad26.COV2.S vaccination and SARS-CoV-2 variants (dated by TCRdb to about 2021). At the level of the whole study: Vaccine-arm donors came from COV1001, a multicentre, randomized, double-blind, placebo-controlled phase I-IIa trial of Ad26.COV2.S in healthy adults. Ad26.COV2.S was administered intramuscularly at 5 x 10^10 or 1 x 10^11 viral particles, either as a single shot or as two shots given 56 days apart. Sequencing of the TCRbeta repertoire served to evaluate the specificity and breadth of SARS-CoV-2-reactive T cell receptors following Ad26.COV2.S vaccination. The TCR-sequenced set comprised around 30 samples: about 19 Ad26.COV2.S vaccine recipients, 5 placebo recipients and 8 SARS-CoV-2 convalescent individuals. Trial participants were randomized into five groups of five, in which low-dose or high-dose Ad26.COV2.S was given once or twice, or placebo was given on both occasions. Investigators did not know the trial group allocation while performing experiments and assessing outcomes. What the research found in general, with its limitations: Vaccine and placebo recipients had comparable non-spike TCR breadth, which fits with the vaccine containing only spike. According to the authors, total T cell responses may have been underestimated by the TCR breadth and depth analyses. Higher spike-specific TCR breadth was observed in Ad26.COV2.S recipients than in placebo recipients (P = 0.0014). After vaccination, substantial breadth of spike-specific CD8+ and CD4+ T cell responses was reported. The study lacked the statistical power to compare responses across vaccine doses or regimens.

The immunoSEQ Assay was the method used to sequence TCRbeta CDR3 regions. After extraction, genomic DNA underwent amplification by bias-controlled multiplex PCR, followed by high-throughput sequencing. Regarding the original processing steps: To quantify the absolute abundance of every unique TCRbeta CDR3 region, sequences were collapsed and filtered. T cell fraction was estimated by normalizing TCRbeta template counts to usable DNA, with usable DNA measured through amplification of reference genes found in all nucleated cells. Repertoire TCRs were annotated as SARS-CoV-2-specific when V gene, CDR3 amino acid sequence and J gene were exactly matched to a known reactive TCR set. The reference SARS-CoV-2 TCR set was obtained from MIRA and was filtered for enrichment in COVID-19-positive ImmuneCODE repertoires, whereby public or cross-reactive TCRs were removed. Using the MIRA antigens, annotated TCRs were further analysed by specific ORF or by position within an ORF. Breadth was defined as annotated unique rearrangements over total unique productive rearrangements; depth was the summed frequency of those rearrangements. Group comparisons of TCR breadth used two-sided Wilcoxon rank-sum tests. Entries here come from immuneACCESS through TCRdb and include only in-frame sequences with V and J called. Some clones fail to appear in such tables; in the studies checked, an unresolved V gene covers under half of the shortfall, and the cause of the remainder is unknown. V, J and clone size derive from that table, while D and trimming were established from the DNA sequence. This sample comprises some 300,000 clones, about 86% of them detected only once. The ten most abundant clones make up around 1.9% of the sample.

The treatment or condition label, as the study defines it: approximately 18 received Ad26.COV2.S at low or high dose, single or two shots; 5 received placebo; per-sample allocation not given. For vaccine and placebo recipients, repertoires were sequenced using samples collected on day 63 after the first injection. Cohort 1b enrolled about 25 adults aged 18-55 years at a single site in Boston, USA, between 29 July and 7 August 2020. Ad26.COV2.S consisted of a replication-incompetent adenovirus type 26 vector by which a prefusion-stabilized SARS-CoV-2 spike protein from the original Wuhan strain was expressed. There are 15 amino acids in the CDR3, from cysteine to phenylalanine inclusive. The only DNA kept is the CDR3, 45 bases in frame from the first base. V is cut by 2 bases and J by 7 bases, and the space between the germline ends is 17 bases. CDR1 and CDR2, looked up from the germline V gene, are MNHEY and SVGAGI.

A remark on this clone: Its antigen is not yet known. No much larger clonotype is one base removed from it; base qualities were not supplied.

The chain employs TRBV6-5 and TRBJ2-5; the D gene is possibly TRBD2, with 6 bases matching. The material sequenced was peripheral blood, taken in a trial of Ad26.COV2.S vaccine versus placebo. The receptor was isolated from a person between 18 and 65 years old who received the Ad26.COV2.S COVID-19 vaccine or a placebo. The DNA is TGTGCCAGCAGTTACGGGCCGGCGGGGCCAGGGACCCAGTACTTC. Its translation is CASSYGPAGPGTQYF.